The entry that follows covers one T cell receptor beta chain sequence. As yet, its antigen is unknown. This specimen comes from a study of T cell repertoires in ileal Crohn's disease. Sequencing used immunoSEQ multiplex PCR; TCRdb keeps in-frame clones, though not all of them. The sample has 8,200 or so clones, roughly 73% seen once. Notes on the study in general: Compared with CD4 T cells, sorted CD8 cells carried more expanded clones. Clonal expansions were more frequent in active smokers than non-smokers at surgery.

Germline values: CDR1 KGHSH, CDR2 LQKENI. The CDR3 extends over 14 amino acids. Unmatched junction bases numbered 6, after V lost 3 bases and J lost 6 bases. Sample: ileal tissue. The chain is built from TRBV18 and TRBJ2-7, with 9 positions matching TRBD2. The clonotype comes from an adult with Crohn's disease. The CDR3 DNA is TGTGCCAGCTCACCGGGGCTAGCGGGGTCCGAGCAGTACTTC. This codes for CASSPGLAGSEQYF.